A single TCR beta chain is shown here with its context. The CDR3 is made up of 17 amino acids. The ends were cut back, 3 bases at V and 6 bases at J, with 24 bases in the middle. Per the germline V gene, CDR1 is SGHRS and CDR2 is YFSETQ. This sample was taken from a study of PD-L1 blockade in urothelial cancer. In the study overall: Blood was tested 3 weeks (second dose) and 6 weeks into treatment.

The time point: peripheral blood 6 weeks after treatment start. Urothelial carcinoma, locally advanced or metastatic, affected the patients. Sequencing was performed with immunoSEQ multiplex PCR; in TCRdb, only in-frame clones are kept and a portion is missing. The profile shows around 69,000 clones, approximately 90% of them singletons. The chain uses TRBV5-1 and TRBJ1-1, with D perhaps matching TRBD1 (6 bases). The clonotype was recovered from a woman of 80 years or more with urothelial cancer. Sequenced material: PBMCs, taken around atezolizumab (anti-PD-L1) treatment. CDR3 sequence (DNA): TGCGCCAGCAGCTCCCAGAGGATGGGGGCTCAAACCGCTGAAGCTTTCTTT. Its translation: CASSSQRMGAQTAEAFF.